One sample yielded the 21 T cell receptor beta chains listed below, sequenced in a study of CD8 T cells in ankylosing spondylitis. Study-wide results and limits: In ankylosing spondylitis blood, a motif of about eight highly homologous TCR beta variants appeared characteristic.

Their antigen targets remain unknown. TCRdb processed the 5' RACE reads anew with MiXCR; each CDR3 protein has one entry. This repertoire shows around 770,000 distinct CDR3 sequences, 12% found once; its top ten account for about 0.49%. The source material was blood, either unsorted or a sorted T cell fraction (not recorded which). These receptors all stem from a male donor with ankylosing spondylitis.

The V call is TRBV4-3, the J call TRBJ2-2; D ambiguous. Germline V gene data show CDR1 as LGHNA and CDR2 as YSLEER. Deletions cut 2 bases from V and 7 bases from J, with 8 bases between. The CDR3 is 13 amino acids. Here the CDR3 DNA reads TGCGCCAGCAGCCAATTAATCGACGGGGAGCTGTTTTTT. Its protein product is CASSQLIDGELFF.

This clonotype has only a few counts. The CDR3 here is CASSYSIKSRSFF. The CDR3 bases are TGTGCCAGCAGTTACTCGATAAAGAGTAGGTCTTTCTTT. The chain employs TRBV6-5 and TRBJ1-1; D is uncertain. V was clipped by 0 bases and J by 12 bases, with 14 bases between them. From germline, CDR1 is MNHEY and CDR2 SVGAGI. The CDR3 has 13 residues.

In this sample, this clonotype turned up many times. J is TRBJ1-1 and V is TRBV29-1; D is undetermined. Between the trimmed V and J ends, which lost 6 bases and 0 bases, there was a span of 14 bases. This CDR3 region has 14 residues. Germline V lookup: CDR1 SQVTM, CDR2 ANQGSEA. The CDR3 bases are TGCAGCGTCGATATGAGAAGGGTGAACACTGAAGCTTTCTTT. Its protein product is CSVDMRRVNTEAFF.

This clonotype has a handful of counts. DNA for the CDR3: TGTGCCAGTAGTCCGAGGGACCTCCGAAACACTGAAGCTTTCTTT. Translated: CASSPRDLRNTEAFF. This chain connects TRBV19 to TRBJ1-1; D is possibly TRBD1 (5 bases). CDR1 LNHDA and CDR2 SQIVND come from the germline V gene (reference sequence). CDR3 length: 15 residues. With 5 bases removed from V and 2 bases from J, the gap between germline ends came to 15 bases.

This clonotype was found a few times. The rearrangement links TRBV12-3 or TRBV12-4 to TRBJ2-5; perhaps TRBD2 as D (6 bases). The CDR3 contains 14 residues. Trimming cost V 8 bases and J 3 bases, with 16 bases left between them. The CDR3 DNA follows: TGTGCCAGCGCAAGCCCCTGGGGGGAAGAGACCCAGTACTTC. It encodes CASASPWGEETQYF.

This clonotype has more than one count but fewer than ten. CDR3 in amino acids: CASSLDTGTSGTYYNEQFF. CDR3 bases: TGTGCCAGCAGCTTAGACACCGGGACTAGCGGGACATACTACAATGAGCAGTTCTTC. V and J are TRBV11-1 and TRBJ2-1; 13 nucleotides match TRBD2. V shed 1 base and J 3 bases; nucleotides not matched to a gene: 9. In germline, CDR1 is SGHAT, CDR2 FQDESV (reference sequence). The CDR3 length is 19 residues.

In its sample, this clonotype was seen a few times. The V gene is TRBV20-1, the J gene TRBJ2-7, with 11 nucleotides matching TRBD1. This CDR3 is built from 13 residues. Per germline, CDR1 DFQATT and CDR2 SNEGSKA (reference sequence). Trimming took 7 bases from V and 4 from J; bases not matched to a gene: 6. DNA for the CDR3: TGCAGTGGCCCGGGACAGGGGGTTTACGAGCAGTACTTC. It is translated as CSGPGQGVYEQYF.

This clonotype was counted only a few times. The chain uses TRBV20-1 and TRBJ1-2; 9 bases are a match to TRBD1. The CDR3 is 14 residues long. Germline V gene sequence: CDR1 DFQATT, CDR2 SNEGSKA (reference sequence). The junction had 11 bases not matched to a gene; V was cut back by 4 bases and J by 8 bases. CDR3 amino acids: CSAIPGTGYGGYTF. Written as DNA, the CDR3 is TGCAGTGCTATCCCGGGGACAGGGTACGGAGGCTACACCTTC.

This clonotype has a handful of counts. The V and J genes are TRBV21-1 and TRBJ1-4; the DNA was not used to check the table's D call, TRBD1. TRBV21-1 is a known pseudogene. The CDR3 extends over 19 amino acids. This chain's CDR3 is CASSKKLGQPITTNEKLFF. In DNA, the CDR3 is TGTGCCAGCAGCAAAAAGTTAGGACAGCCGATTACAACTAATGAAAAACTGTTTTTT.

Only a few counts were recorded for this clonotype. The chain employs TRBV20-1 and TRBJ1-1, with D unresolved. V lost 5 bases, J lost 5 bases, and 15 bases lay in between. Germline CDR1 DFQATT, CDR2 SNEGSKA (reference sequence). The CDR3 is 13 amino acids. The CDR3 sequence: CSAPQTIGTEAFF. In DNA form, the CDR3 reads TGCAGTGCTCCTCAGACGATTGGGACTGAAGCTTTCTTT.

The chain has TRBV9 and TRBJ1-1; the D is unclear. This CDR3 region has 15 residues. Trimming cost V 0 bases and J 0 bases, with 9 bases left between them. Germline V gene sequence: CDR1 SGDLS, CDR2 YYNGEE. DNA for the CDR3: TGTGCCAGCAGCGTAGGTGGGTCCCTGAACACTGAAGCTTTCTTT. Protein product: CASSVGGSLNTEAFF.

This chain connects TRBV20-1 to TRBJ2-7, with D perhaps matching TRBD2 (5 bases). The germline gives CDR1 DFQATT, CDR2 SNEGSKA (reference sequence). This CDR3 has 15 residues. The ends were cut back, 0 bases at V and 6 bases at J, with 18 bases in the middle. The CDR3, as DNA: TGCAGTGCTAGAGAGGCAGCGGTAGGATTCTCCGAGCAGTACTTC. This encodes CSAREAAVGFSEQYF.

This clonotype was observed at least ten times. The V and J genes are TRBV10-3 and TRBJ2-7; D unresolved. The germline V gene encodes CDR1 ENHRY and CDR2 SYGVKD. This CDR3 contains 12 residues. V lost 3 bases to trimming and J lost 4 bases, with 7 bases between them. CDR3 nucleotides: TGTGCCATCAGTGATACGAGGTACGAGCAGTACTTC. Protein sequence: CAISDTRYEQYF.

The chain is built from TRBV11-3 and TRBJ2-3, with 11 bases lining up with TRBD2. This CDR3 has 16 residues. Trimming cost V 5 bases and J 6 bases; bases outside gene matches: 10. Germline values: CDR1 SGHNT, CDR2 YENEEA. In DNA form, the CDR3 reads TGTGCCAGCAGCAAAAGACTAGCGGGACTCCGGGATACGCAGTATTTT. Its protein product is CASSKRLAGLRDTQYF.

This chain connects TRBV19 to TRBJ2-7; possible D gene TRBD1, 6 bases. V gave up 2 bases and J gave up 2 bases, with 13 bases separating them. Germline CDR1 reads LNHDA; CDR2 reads SQIVND (reference sequence). The CDR3 totals 15 residues. The CDR3 here is CASSIQGYPTYEQYF. Written as DNA, the CDR3 is TGTGCCAGTAGTATACAGGGGTACCCCACCTACGAGCAGTACTTC.

The chain uses TRBV6-2 or TRBV6-3 and TRBJ1-2; 7 nucleotides agree with TRBD1. Losses at the gene ends were 5 bases for V and 5 bases for J; bases not matched to a gene: 8. The CDR3 loop spans 14 amino acids. Looked up from germline, CDR1 is MNHEY and CDR2 is SVGEGT. CDR3 sequence reads: CASSRNRDRYGYTF. CDR3 sequence (DNA): TGTGCCAGCAGTCGGAACCGGGACAGATATGGCTACACCTTC.

Ten or more counts support this clonotype. The chain is built from TRBV5-1 and TRBJ1-5; D unclear. The length of the CDR3 is 13 residues. Germline CDR1 reads SGHRS; CDR2 reads YFSETQ. Trimming took off 4 bases at V and 4 bases at J, with 9 bases between the two ends. The chain's CDR3 is CASSTGSNQPQHF. CDR3 DNA: TGCGCCAGCAGCACGGGTTCAAATCAGCCCCAGCATTTT. Full variable domain (missing parts from reference TRBV5-1 and TRBJ1-5): KAGVTQTPRYLIKTRGQQVTLSCSPISGHRSVSWYQQTPGQGLQFLFEYFSETQRNKGNFPGRFSGRQFSNSRSEMNVSTLELGDSALYLCASSTGSNQPQHFGDGTRLSIL.

The chain couples TRBV18 to TRBJ1-1; 8 positions agree with TRBD1. There are 15 residues in the CDR3. Germline CDR1 reads KGHSH; CDR2 reads LQKENI. V lost 4 bases and J lost 3; bases outside the gene matches: 7. The DNA of the CDR3 is TGTGCCAGCTCACAGGCGGACAGGGCTTACACTGAAGCTTTCTTT. It translates to CASSQADRAYTEAFF.

This chain connects TRBV6-5 to TRBJ2-1; D gene unclear. V was trimmed by 0 bases and J by 8 bases, leaving 14 bases between them. This CDR3 is built from 15 residues. CDR1 and CDR2 from the germline V gene are MNHEY and SVGAGI. The CDR3 loop reads CASSYSRTGPHEQFF. The CDR3 coding sequence is TGTGCCAGCAGTTACTCCCGGACGGGCCCCCATGAGCAGTTCTTC.

The rearrangement uses TRBV11-1 and TRBJ2-1; the D is unclear. The CDR3 has 14 amino acids. V was trimmed by 5 bases and J by 5 bases, leaving 13 bases between them. CDR1 and CDR2 from the germline V gene are SGHAT and FQDESV (reference sequence). CDR3 protein: CASSPIMQHNEQFF. In DNA form, the CDR3 reads TGTGCCAGCAGCCCCATTATGCAACACAATGAGCAGTTCTTC.

The chain couples TRBV6-2 or TRBV6-3 to TRBJ2-1, with 11 bases matching TRBD2. The CDR3 extends over 20 amino acids. Germline CDR1 reads MNHEY; CDR2 reads SVGEGT. The trim removed 3 bases at V and 0 bases at J, leaving 13 bases unmatched. CDR3 nucleotide sequence: TGTGCCAGCAGTTATACTAGCGGGGGAAGTAAGGGAGGCTCCTACAATGAGCAGTTCTTC. It yields the protein CASSYTSGGSKGGSYNEQFF.